This entry concerns a single T cell receptor (beta chain). As yet, its antigen is unknown. V was shortened by 5 bases and J by 0 bases, with 17 bases between the two germline ends. The CDR3 sequence is 16 residues long. Germline V gives CDR1 MDHEN, CDR2 SYDVKM. The data were obtained in a study of Ad26.COV2.S vaccination and SARS-CoV-2 variants. Treatment denoted: roughly 19 received Ad26.COV2.S at low or high dose, single or two shots; roughly five received placebo; per-sample allocation not given. Material that was analyzed had been drawn on day 63 after the first vaccine or placebo injection. TCRdb keeps only in-frame clones here, not all; method: immunoSEQ multiplex PCR. The sample contains around 350,000 clones, roughly 84% of which appear only once. Whole-study findings and limits: Substantial breadth in spike-specific CD8+ and CD4+ T cell responses was reportedly seen after vaccination.

The TCR originated in a person aged 18 to 65 who received the Ad26.COV2.S COVID-19 vaccine or a placebo. The V and J genes are TRBV28 and TRBJ2-7, with D maybe TRBD2 (6 bases). The sequences come from peripheral blood, collected in a trial of Ad26.COV2.S vaccine versus placebo. CDR3 loop: CASSKNGVGSSYEQYF. The CDR3 DNA reads TGTGCCAGCAGTAAAAATGGGGTCGGGAGCTCCTACGAGCAGTACTTC.